The 32 T cell receptor beta chains below come from one sample, sequenced in a study of T-cell reconstitution after alpha-beta-depleted transplantation in children. Construction of the TCRbeta library involved unique molecular identifiers. TCRdb redid the calling of the PCR reads with MiXCR, one entry per CDR3 protein. The sample lists around 400,000 distinct CDR3 sequences; about 20% were seen once. The sample was PBMCs from the stem cell graft donor, taken from the stem cell graft. The receptors were sampled from a human donor who donated a stem cell graft to a child with acute myeloid leukemia.

The chain uses TRBV7-2 and TRBJ2-5; TRBD1 aligns across 9 bases. The CDR3 runs to 15 residues. V lost 5 bases and J lost 4; bases outside the gene matches: 8. Germline V gene lookup returns CDR1 SGHTA and CDR2 FQGNSA. The CDR3 DNA reads as TGTGCCAGCAGCCTCCGGACAGGGGTACGAGAGACCCAGTACTTC. Its protein product is CASSLRTGVRETQYF.

This clonotype was counted at least ten times. The rearrangement links TRBV7-7 to TRBJ2-2; 8 nucleotides match TRBD2. The germline V gene has CDR1 SSHAT and CDR2 FNYEAQ (reference sequence). The CDR3 extends over 16 amino acids. V gave up 1 base and J gave up 1 base; unmatched junction bases: 2. The CDR3 coding sequence is TGTGCCAGCAGCTTAGAGGCGGGAGGGAACACCGGGGAGCTGTTTTTT. Its translation: CASSLEAGGNTGELFF.

This clonotype showed up just a few times. The chain couples TRBV5-1 to TRBJ1-1, with 7 nucleotides matching TRBD1. Germline-derived CDR1 and CDR2 are SGHRS and YFSETQ. This CDR3 is built from 15 residues. Trimming took 4 bases from V and 1 from J; bases not matched to a gene: 7. CDR3 region: CASSPDRAPNTEAFF. CDR3 DNA sequence: TGCGCCAGCAGCCCAGACAGGGCACCGAACACTGAAGCTTTCTTT.

This clonotype appeared many times. This chain joins TRBV6-2 or TRBV6-3 and TRBJ2-6; D uncertain. The germline V gene has CDR1 MNHEY and CDR2 SVGEGT. CDR3 size: 16 residues. V lost 1 base to trimming and J lost 0 bases, with 7 bases between them. The chain's CDR3 is CASSYLGDSGANVLTF. In DNA, the CDR3 is TGTGCCAGCAGTTACTTGGGTGACTCTGGGGCCAACGTCCTGACTTTC.

This clonotype was seen a few times. The chain uses TRBV24-1 and TRBJ2-5; 9 bases fit TRBD2. This CDR3 has 17 amino acids. Unmatched junction bases numbered 16, after V lost 10 bases and J lost 2 bases. CDR1 and CDR2 from the germline V gene are KGHDR and SFDVKD. As DNA, the CDR3 is TGTGCCACAGGAGTCTCGGAGGGGACTAGCCATCAAGAGACCCAGTACTTC. Residues: CATGVSEGTSHQETQYF.

The chain carries TRBV24-1 and TRBJ2-1, with 10 positions matching TRBD2. The V gene's germline CDR1 is KGHDR and CDR2 SFDVKD. Trimming at V came to 5 bases and at J to 6 bases, leaving 9 bases not matched to a gene. This CDR3 is built from 16 residues. In DNA form, the CDR3 reads TGTGCCACCAGTGCCCGAAGCGGGAGGGCGGGCAATGAGCAGTTCTTC. It encodes CATSARSGRAGNEQFF.

This clonotype was counted only a few times. The rearrangement uses TRBV12-3 or TRBV12-4 and TRBJ1-1; 7 bases fit TRBD1. Trimming at V came to 5 bases and at J to 0 bases, leaving 9 bases not matched to a gene. The CDR3 is 16 amino acids. The CDR3 region is CASSDPGQVMNTEAFF. The CDR3 nucleotides are TGTGCCAGCAGTGACCCTGGACAGGTTATGAACACTGAAGCTTTCTTT.

The V gene is TRBV14, the J gene TRBJ1-1; D not resolved. Germline V gene data show CDR1 as SGHDN and CDR2 as FVKESK. The CDR3 extends over 15 amino acids. V gave up 4 bases and J gave up 6 bases, with 18 bases separating them. In nucleotides, the CDR3 is TGTGCCAGCAGCCCCCCCCCCAGGTCCGGCGCTGAAGCTTTCTTT. Its protein is CASSPPPRSGAEAFF. Together with reference TRBV14 and TRBJ1-1, the CDR3 gives the full variable domain: EAGVTQFPSHSVIEKGQTVTLRCDPISGHDNLYWYRRVMGKEIKFLLHFVKESKQDESGMPNNRFLAERTGGTYSTLKVQPAELEDSGVYFCASSPPPRSGAEAFFGQGTRLTVV.

The V call is TRBV5-1, the J call TRBJ2-3; D might be TRBD1 or TRBD2, each matching 5 bases. Germline V gene sequence: CDR1 SGHRS, CDR2 YFSETQ. The CDR3 covers 14 residues. Between the trimmed V and J ends, which lost 6 bases and 6 bases, there was a span of 17 bases. The CDR3 DNA follows: TGCGCCAGCACCGAGGGGCCCCGCGGGGATACGCAGTATTTT. It encodes CASTEGPRGDTQYF.

The rearrangement links TRBV7-9 to TRBJ2-5, with 11 bases identical to TRBD2. The CDR3 is 17 residues long. With V trimmed by 4 bases and J by 2 bases, 9 bases remained unmatched. Germline-derived CDR1 and CDR2 are SEHNR and FQNEAQ (reference sequence). In DNA, the CDR3 is TGTGCCAGCAGCTCCCTGAGACTAGCGGGAATACAAGAGACCCAGTACTTC. As protein: CASSSLRLAGIQETQYF.

This clonotype appeared a few times. The chain couples TRBV9 to TRBJ2-1, with TRBD2 matching over 7 bases. CDR3 length: 16 residues. Germline assignment: CDR1 SGDLS and CDR2 YYNGEE. V lost 0 bases, J lost 9 bases, and 12 bases stayed unmatched. The CDR3 here is CASSVGVRTRRGEQFF. Written as DNA, the CDR3 is TGTGCCAGCAGCGTAGGGGTGCGGACTAGGAGAGGTGAGCAGTTCTTC.

The rearrangement joins TRBV5-1 to TRBJ2-2; D ambiguous. This CDR3 has 14 residues. The V and J ends lost 1 base and 6 bases respectively, with 10 bases between them. CDR1 and CDR2 (germline): SGHRS, YFSETQ. The CDR3 is CASSLSFSSGELFF. For the CDR3, the DNA is TGCGCCAGCAGCTTGAGCTTTTCTTCCGGGGAGCTGTTTTTT. Complete variable domain (other parts from reference TRBV5-1 and TRBJ2-2): KAGVTQTPRYLIKTRGQQVTLSCSPISGHRSVSWYQQTPGQGLQFLFEYFSETQRNKGNFPGRFSGRQFSNSRSEMNVSTLELGDSALYLCASSLSFSSGELFFGEGSRLTVL.

The chain links TRBV5-1 to TRBJ2-3; 12 bases agree with TRBD1. Trimming cost V 3 bases and J 0 bases; bases outside gene matches: 5. This CDR3 contains 17 residues. Per germline, CDR1 SGHRS and CDR2 YFSETQ. CDR3 coding DNA: TGCGCCAGCAGCTCGGGGACAGGGGGCGCGAGCACAGATACGCAGTATTTT. It encodes CASSSGTGGASTDTQYF.

This clonotype was detected a few times. This rearrangement joins TRBV29-1 to TRBJ2-7; TRBD2 matches at 12 bases. CDR3 length: 15 residues. Germline CDR1 SQVTM, CDR2 ANQGSEA. V shed 0 bases and J 2 bases; nucleotides not matched to a gene: 2. The CDR3 region has the DNA TGCAGCGTTGAAGATCGGACTAGCGGGACCTACGAGCAGTACTTC. As protein: CSVEDRTSGTYEQYF.

V is TRBV28 and J is TRBJ1-5; 10 bases align to TRBD1. Unmatched junction bases numbered 6, after V lost 5 bases and J lost 5 bases. This CDR3 region has 15 residues. Germline-derived CDR1 and CDR2 are MDHEN and SYDVKM. The CDR3 loop is CASSPSGTGDQPQHF. The CDR3 DNA sequence: TGTGCCAGCAGTCCTAGTGGGACAGGGGATCAGCCCCAGCATTTT.

This clonotype was recorded at least ten times. The chain is built from TRBV12-3 or TRBV12-4 and TRBJ2-6, with a weak D call TRBD2 (7 bases). The germline V and J ends were trimmed by 4 bases and 2 bases, with 18 bases remaining between them. The CDR3 runs to 18 residues. The chain's CDR3 is CASSSSGGGDAGANVLTF. The CDR3 DNA sequence: TGTGCCAGCAGTTCGTCTGGGGGGGGCGACGCTGGGGCCAACGTCCTGACTTTC.

V usage is TRBV5-1 and J usage is TRBJ2-7; D is perhaps TRBD1 (7 bases). This CDR3 is built from 17 residues. CDR1 is SGHRS, CDR2 YFSETQ, per germline. V lost 1 base and J lost 9, with 26 bases in between. The CDR3 region has the DNA TGCGCCAGCAGCTTGCCGGATGGACAGGAGCGGGCTGGGACGCAGTACTTC. The encoded protein is CASSLPDGQERAGTQYF.

This clonotype has only a few counts. The genes are TRBV4-1 and TRBJ2-7; unclear D gene. Trimming shortened V by 3 bases and J by 0 bases, and 9 bases separated the two germline ends. The CDR3 totals 14 residues. Germline V gene sequence: CDR1 MGHRA, CDR2 YSYEKL. CDR3 sequence (DNA): TGCGCCAGCAGCCAGGGCGCCAGCTCCTACGAGCAGTACTTC. As protein: CASSQGASSYEQYF.

This clonotype came up a few times. The rearrangement joins TRBV12-3 or TRBV12-4 to TRBJ2-2; the match to TRBD2 covers 7 bases. This CDR3 is 16 amino acids long. V shed 7 bases and J 7 bases; nucleotides not matched to a gene: 15. CDR3 residues: CASTTDTGTMGGELFF. The DNA of the CDR3 is TGTGCCAGCACCACGGATACCGGGACTATGGGCGGGGAGCTGTTTTTT.

This clonotype was picked up a small number of times. This sequence joins TRBV29-1 and TRBJ2-3; D might be TRBD1 or TRBD2, each matching 6 bases. Germline CDR1 is SQVTM and CDR2 is ANQGSEA. This CDR3 has 14 amino acids. V gave up 8 bases and J gave up 1 base, with 16 bases separating them. The CDR3 loop reads CSSDGGPRTDTQYF. Written as DNA, the CDR3 is TGCAGCAGTGATGGGGGGCCCCGCACAGATACGCAGTATTTT.

The V gene is TRBV20-1, the J gene TRBJ2-5, with TRBD2 as a possible D gene (6 bases). V lost 5 bases to trimming and J lost 5 bases, with 12 bases between them. The CDR3 length is 12 residues. CDR1 and CDR2 from the germline V gene are DFQATT and SNEGSKA (reference sequence). The CDR3 nucleotides are TGCAGTGCTGGGCCTCGGGAGGAGACCCAGTACTTC. It codes for CSAGPREETQYF.

The chain uses TRBV2 and TRBJ1-5, with TRBD1 identical over 8 bases. Germline CDR1 SNHLY, CDR2 FYNNEI. V lost 4 bases, J lost 3 bases, and 8 bases stayed unmatched. The CDR3 is 16 residues long. CDR3 DNA: TGTGCCAGCAGTGCACGGGACAGGAGGAACAATCAGCCCCAGCATTTT. As protein: CASSARDRRNNQPQHF.

This clonotype showed up just a few times. The chain carries TRBV7-6 and TRBJ2-7; TRBD2 aligns across 8 bases. V shed 1 base, J shed 2 bases, and the junction held 13 bases outside the gene matches. Germline CDR1 SGHVS, CDR2 FNYEAQ. The CDR3 has 18 residues. CDR3 residues: CASSLGSKGSGSAYEQYF. The CDR3 nucleotides are TGTGCCAGCAGCTTAGGCTCCAAGGGGAGCGGGAGTGCCTACGAGCAGTACTTC. The entire variable domain, with the rest obtained from reference TRBV7-6 and TRBJ2-7, is as follows: GAGVSQSPRYKVTKRGQDVALRCDPISGHVSLYWYRQALGQGPEFLTYFNYEAQQDKSGLPNDRFSAERPEGSISTLTIQRTEQRDSAMYRCASSLGSKGSGSAYEQYFGPGTRLTVT.

This clonotype was seen many times. This sequence joins TRBV7-2 and TRBJ2-1; 9 bases map to TRBD1. J gave up 5 bases and V 8 bases, and 7 bases lay outside the gene matches. The CDR3 has 14 residues. The germline V gene encodes CDR1 SGHTA and CDR2 FQGNSA. CDR3 bases: TGTGCCAGCTCCCGGGACAGGGCCAACAATGAGCAGTTCTTC. Translation: CASSRDRANNEQFF.

This sequence joins TRBV5-1 and TRBJ2-7; D possibly corresponds to TRBD2 (6 bases). The CDR3 has 15 residues. The V end was cut by 0 bases, the J end by 4 bases, with 14 bases between. Germline CDR1 and CDR2: SGHRS and YFSETQ. The CDR3 here is CASSLAGGSRYEQYF. The CDR3, as DNA: TGCGCCAGCAGCTTGGCCGGGGGTAGCAGGTACGAGCAGTACTTC.

V usage is TRBV20-1 and J usage is TRBJ1-4, with no clear D. The CDR3 has 13 residues. The germline V gene encodes CDR1 DFQATT and CDR2 SNEGSKA (reference sequence). V shed 2 bases and J shed 0 bases, with 4 bases lying between them. The DNA of the CDR3 is TGCAGTGCTAGACATACAACTAATGAAAAACTGTTTTTT. Translation gives CSARHTTNEKLFF.

Only a few counts were recorded for this clonotype. V usage is TRBV20-1 and J usage is TRBJ2-5, with 13 bases that match TRBD2. The junction had 5 bases not matched to a gene; V was cut back by 5 bases and J by 5 bases. The CDR3 contains 14 residues. Germline lookup yields CDR1 DFQATT and CDR2 SNEGSKA (reference sequence). CDR3 in amino acids: CSAGTSGASETQYF. The CDR3 nucleotides are TGCAGTGCTGGGACTAGCGGGGCATCGGAGACCCAGTACTTC.

This clonotype was counted ten times or more. The J gene is TRBJ2-7, the V gene TRBV29-1; D perhaps matches TRBD2 (6 bases). The CDR3 runs 12 residues. With 3 bases removed from V and 6 bases from J, the gap between germline ends came to 12 bases. Germline CDR1 SQVTM, CDR2 ANQGSEA. Here the CDR3 DNA reads TGCAGCGTTGACCGCGGGACGGGCGAGCAGTACTTC. Residues: CSVDRGTGEQYF.

This clonotype was recorded a few times. The rearrangement uses TRBV7-2 and TRBJ2-3; 11 bases are a match to TRBD2. Germline values: CDR1 SGHTA, CDR2 FQGNSA. Trimming at V came to 2 bases and at J to 1 base, leaving 5 bases not matched to a gene. CDR3 length equals 17 residues. CDR3 region: CASSLFSGRDGTDTQYF. The CDR3 DNA sequence: TGTGCCAGCAGCTTATTTAGCGGGAGGGACGGCACAGATACGCAGTATTTT.

CDR3 coding DNA: TGCGCCAGCAGCGGGGACACCTTGAACACTGAAGCTTTCTTT. Translated: CASSGDTLNTEAFF. The V call is TRBV5-1, the J call TRBJ1-1, with D perhaps matching TRBD1 (6 bases). The germline V and J ends were trimmed by 4 bases and 0 bases, with 10 bases remaining between them. Germline V CDR1 and CDR2: SGHRS, YFSETQ. CDR3 length: 14 amino acids.

V gene TRBV28 combines with J gene TRBJ1-5; a weak D match, TRBD1 (6 bases). The ends were cut back, 3 bases at V and 2 bases at J, with 11 bases in the middle. CDR3 length: 15 residues. Looked up from germline, CDR1 is MDHEN and CDR2 is SYDVKM. The CDR3 coding sequence is TGTGCCAGCAGTTTCAGGGCAGGGGGCAATCAGCCCCAGCATTTT. Residues: CASSFRAGGNQPQHF.

This clonotype came up a few times. The chain joins TRBV12-3 or TRBV12-4 to TRBJ1-1; no clear D. The CDR3 loop spans 13 amino acids. V lost 3 bases, J lost 3 bases, and 8 bases lay in between. The CDR3 DNA sequence: TGTGCCAGCAGTTTCGGGGAGGACACTGAAGCTTTCTTT. Residues: CASSFGEDTEAFF.